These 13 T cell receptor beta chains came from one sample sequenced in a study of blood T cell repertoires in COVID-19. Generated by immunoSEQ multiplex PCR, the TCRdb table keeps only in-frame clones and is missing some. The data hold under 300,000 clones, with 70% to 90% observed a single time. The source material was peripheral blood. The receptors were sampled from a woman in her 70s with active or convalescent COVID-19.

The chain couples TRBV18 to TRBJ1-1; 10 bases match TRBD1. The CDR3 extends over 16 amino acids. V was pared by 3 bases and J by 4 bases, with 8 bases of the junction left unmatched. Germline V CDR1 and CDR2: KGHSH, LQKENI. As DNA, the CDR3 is TGTGCCAGCTCACCCGGGACAGGGGATGGACCCACTGAAGCTTTCTTT. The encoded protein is CASSPGTGDGPTEAFF.

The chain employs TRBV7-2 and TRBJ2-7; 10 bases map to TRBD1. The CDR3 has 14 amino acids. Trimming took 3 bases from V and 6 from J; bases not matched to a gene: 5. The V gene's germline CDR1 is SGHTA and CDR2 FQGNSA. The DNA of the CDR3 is TGTGCCAGCAGCTTGTTACGGGACAGGGGCGAGCAGTACTTC. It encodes CASSLLRDRGEQYF.

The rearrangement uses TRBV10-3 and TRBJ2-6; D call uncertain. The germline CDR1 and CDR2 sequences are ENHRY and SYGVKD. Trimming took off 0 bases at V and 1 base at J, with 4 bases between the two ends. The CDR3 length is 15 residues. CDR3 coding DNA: TGTGCCATCAGTGAGTCACAGTCTGGGGCCAACGTCCTGACTTTC. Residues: CAISESQSGANVLTF.

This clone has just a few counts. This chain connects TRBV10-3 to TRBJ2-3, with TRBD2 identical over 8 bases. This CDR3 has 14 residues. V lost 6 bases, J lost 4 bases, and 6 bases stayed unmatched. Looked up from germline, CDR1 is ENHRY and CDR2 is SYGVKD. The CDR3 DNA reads TGTGCCATCAGGGGAGCGGGGGATCCAGATACGCAGTATTTT. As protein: CAIRGAGDPDTQYF.

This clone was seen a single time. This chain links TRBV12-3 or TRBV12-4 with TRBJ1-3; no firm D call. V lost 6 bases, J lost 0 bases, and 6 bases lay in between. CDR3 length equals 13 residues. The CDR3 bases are TGTGCCAGCAGGTACAGCTCTGGAAACACCATATATTTT. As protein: CASRYSSGNTIYF.

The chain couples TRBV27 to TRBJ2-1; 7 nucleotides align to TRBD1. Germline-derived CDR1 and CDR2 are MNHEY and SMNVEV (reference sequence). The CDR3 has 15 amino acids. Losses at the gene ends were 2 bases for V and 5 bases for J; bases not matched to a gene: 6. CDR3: CASSLRGQTNNEQFF. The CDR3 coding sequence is TGTGCCAGCAGTTTAAGGGGACAGACTAACAATGAGCAGTTCTTC.

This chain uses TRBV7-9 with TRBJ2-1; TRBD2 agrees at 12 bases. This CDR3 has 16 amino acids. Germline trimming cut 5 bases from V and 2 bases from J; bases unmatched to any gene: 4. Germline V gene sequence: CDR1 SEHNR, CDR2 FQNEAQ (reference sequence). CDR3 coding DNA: TGTGCCAGCAGCCCACTAGCGGGGGGCGCCTACAATGAGCAGTTCTTC. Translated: CASSPLAGGAYNEQFF.

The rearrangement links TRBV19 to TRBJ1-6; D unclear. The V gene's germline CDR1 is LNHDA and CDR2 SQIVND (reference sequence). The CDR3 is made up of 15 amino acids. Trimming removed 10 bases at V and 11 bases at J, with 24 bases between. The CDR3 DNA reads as TGTGCCACCGGCCCCGGGAAGCGGGATTTTCCACCCCTCCACTTT. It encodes CATGPGKRDFPPLHF.

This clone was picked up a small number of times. CDR3 loop: CASTNGLSGGELFF. As DNA, the CDR3 is TGTGCCAGCACCAACGGACTATCGGGCGGGGAGCTGTTTTTT. The rearrangement joins TRBV25-1 to TRBJ2-2, with a possible D match to TRBD2 (6 bases). Germline values: CDR1 MGHDK, CDR2 SYGVNS. CDR3 length equals 14 residues. The V and J ends lost 7 bases and 7 bases respectively, with 16 bases between them.

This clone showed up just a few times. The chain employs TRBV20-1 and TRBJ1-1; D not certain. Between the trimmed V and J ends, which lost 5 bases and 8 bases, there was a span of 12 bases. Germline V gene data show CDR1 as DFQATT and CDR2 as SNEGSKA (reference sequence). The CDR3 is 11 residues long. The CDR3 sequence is CSALRVQEAFF. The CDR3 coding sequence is TGCAGTGCTCTGAGGGTCCAAGAAGCTTTCTTT.

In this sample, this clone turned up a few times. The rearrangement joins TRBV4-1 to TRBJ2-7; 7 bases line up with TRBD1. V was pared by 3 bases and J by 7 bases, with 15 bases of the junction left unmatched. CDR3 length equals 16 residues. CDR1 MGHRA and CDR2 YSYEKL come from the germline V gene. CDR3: CASSQDQPGQRGEQYF. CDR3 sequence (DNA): TGCGCCAGCAGCCAGGACCAGCCGGGACAGCGCGGAGAGCAGTACTTC.

The CDR3 coding sequence is TGCGCCAGCAGACCTGGACCGGGACAGGCCCTCTATGGCTACACCTTC. This translates into CASRPGPGQALYGYTF. This chain uses TRBV5-1 with TRBJ1-2; 8 nucleotides align to TRBD1. V lost 5 bases, J lost 4 bases, and 13 bases stayed unmatched. CDR1 SGHRS and CDR2 YFSETQ come from the germline V gene. The CDR3 extends over 16 amino acids.

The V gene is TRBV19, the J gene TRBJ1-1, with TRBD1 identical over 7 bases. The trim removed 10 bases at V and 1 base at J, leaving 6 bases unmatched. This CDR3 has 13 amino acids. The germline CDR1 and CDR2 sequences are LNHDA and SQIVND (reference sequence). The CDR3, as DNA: TGTGCCACCGCCCGGGACAGGAACACTGAAGCTTTCTTT. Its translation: CATARDRNTEAFF.